This passage covers 2 T cell receptor beta chains from one sample sequenced in a study of T cell responses to AZD1222 COVID-19 vaccine (dated by TCRdb to the early 2020s). This specimen's time point label, per the study, means: baseline before first vaccination. Library preparation used the immunoSEQ multiplex PCR assay. TCRdb's version of the immuneACCESS table is confined to in-frame rearrangements and falls short of the full clone set. An unresolved V gene accounts for under half of the shortfall where checked; the remainder is of unknown origin. In this sample the table shows 80,000 to 95,000 clones, 85% to 90% of which occur a single time. Over 5.5% of the sample lies in the top ten. Sample: peripheral blood, taken on day 0 of AZD1222 vaccination. All receptors derive from an adult in good health.

In DNA form, the CDR3 reads TGTGCCAGCAGTTCCCTCACCTTTACCCGAGAGACCCAGTACTTC. It encodes CASSSLTFTRETQYF. The chain joins TRBV28 to TRBJ2-5; D is undetermined. Trimming shortened V by 4 bases and J by 4 bases, and 16 bases separated the two germline ends. The germline V gene encodes CDR1 MDHEN and CDR2 SYDVKM. The CDR3 covers 15 residues. The whole variable domain, remainder taken from reference TRBV28 and TRBJ2-5, is DVKVTQSSRYLVKRTGEKVFLECVQDMDHENMFWYRQDPGLGLRLIYFSYDVKMKEKGDIPEGYSVSREKKERFSLILESASTNQTSMYLCASSSLTFTRETQYFGPGTRLLVL.

The V call is TRBV30, the J call TRBJ2-1; 9 bases are shared with TRBD1. Germline assignment: CDR1 GTSNPN and CDR2 SVGIG (reference sequence). V lost 1 base, J lost 15 bases, and 4 bases stayed unmatched. This CDR3 region has 11 residues. Written as DNA, the CDR3 is TGTGCCTGGAGTGCTAACAGGGGGCCGTTCTTC. Protein sequence: CAWSANRGPFF. The whole variable domain, remainder taken from reference TRBV30 and TRBJ2-1, is SQTIHQWPATLVQPVGSPLSLECTVEGTSNPNLYWYRQAAGRGLQLLFYSVGIGQISSEVPQNLSASRPQDRQFILSSKKLLLSDSGFYLCAWSANRGPFFGPGTRLTVL.